This T cell receptor beta chain was captured in a study of tumor-infiltrating lymphocytes in primary liver carcinoma. About the research overall: Roughly 3.65 to 8 million productive TCRbeta reads were obtained per sample, with similar numbers across tissue types.

Researchers generated TCR beta cDNA from roughly 510 ng of total RNA, relying on a constant-region primer. Three-round nested multiplex PCR performed with slightly modified ARM-PCR produced the TCR beta libraries. In the first two PCR rounds, TRBV1-TRBV30 forward primers were paired with a C-beta reverse primer, and each round lasted nine to ten cycles. TCRdb re-analysed the multiplex PCR reads in MiXCR, keeping a single row per CDR3 protein. The repertoire holds 150,000 to 200,000 distinct CDR3 sequences, with roughly 60% as singletons. In addition to blood RNA drawn from unsorted whole blood, germline DNA was extracted. Investigators obtained around 4 milliliters of peripheral blood ahead of surgery. Germline CDR1 and CDR2: SEHNR and FQNEAQ (reference sequence). This CDR3 is 13 amino acids long. V was clipped by 2 bases and J by 2 bases, with 7 bases between them.

The origin of this receptor is a man aged 40-49 years with primary liver carcinoma and hepatitis B virus infection. The sequenced sample was peripheral blood. The genes are TRBV7-9 and TRBJ2-7; possible D gene TRBD1, 6 bases. DNA of the CDR3: TGTGCCAGCAGCTTACAGGGGACCTACGAGCAGTACTTC. This codes for CASSLQGTYEQYF.